This T cell receptor (beta chain) was sequenced in a study of control samples from healthy donors and cancer patients. TCRdb's copy holds only in-frame clones and misses some; the assay was immunoSEQ multiplex PCR. This sample has 95,000 to 150,000 clones, with around 87% found just once. The CDR3 consists of 14 residues. The V end lost 2 bases, the J end lost 9 bases, and 16 bases lay between the germline ends. Germline V CDR1 and CDR2: MNHEY, SVGEGT. This receptor was taken from a man in his forties or fifties in good health. The V call is TRBV6-2 or TRBV6-3, the J call TRBJ2-5; D is ambiguous. The sample comprised blood. CDR3 sequence: CASSYGRKGMAQYF. The DNA for the CDR3 is TGTGCCAGCAGTTACGGCCGGAAGGGCATGGCCCAGTACTTC.